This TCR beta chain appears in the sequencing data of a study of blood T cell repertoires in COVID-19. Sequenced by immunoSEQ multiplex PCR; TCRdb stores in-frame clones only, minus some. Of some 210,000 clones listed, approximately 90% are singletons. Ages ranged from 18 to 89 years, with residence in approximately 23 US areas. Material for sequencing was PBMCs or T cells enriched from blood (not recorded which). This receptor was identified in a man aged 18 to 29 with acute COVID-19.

The chain's CDR3 is CASSHGAVEVNEQFF. The CDR3, as DNA: TGCGCCAGCAGCCATGGAGCGGTTGAGGTAAATGAGCAGTTCTTC. This chain connects TRBV5-1 to TRBJ2-1; weak D call: TRBD2 (5 bases). Germline-derived CDR1 and CDR2 are SGHRS and YFSETQ. This CDR3 spans 15 amino acids. V lost 4 bases to trimming and J lost 7 bases, with 18 bases between them.